A selection of T cell receptor beta chains follows, all from one sample in a study of blood T cell repertoires in COVID-19. Measured with immunoSEQ multiplex PCR; TCRdb has only the in-frame clones, and not every one. This sample has roughly 110,000 clones, with 81% found just once. Sequencing was done on a sample of peripheral blood. Receptors were obtained from a man aged 50 to 59 with acute or convalescent COVID-19. Both conserved end residues are part of each CDR3. The D gene is left open where the match is weak. The size of a clone is reported for some rows only, either as once, few or many, or as a class for expanded clones.

j_gene: TRBJ2-2; d_gene: TRBD1; abundance: -; v_gene: TRBV28; CDR3aa: CASSLGRGPFHGELFF; CDR3nt: TGTGCCAGCAGTTTAGGCAGGGGGCCCTTCCACGGGGAGCTGTTTTTT
j_gene: TRBJ2-7; d_gene: TRBD1; abundance: -; v_gene: TRBV3-1/TRBV3-2; CDR3aa: CASSHHGQGGQYF; CDR3nt: TGTGCCAGCAGCCATCATGGACAGGGGGGGCAGTACTTC
j_gene: TRBJ1-2; d_gene: TRBD1; abundance: -; v_gene: TRBV3-1/TRBV3-2; CDR3aa: CASSLLGQGAEGYGYTF; CDR3nt: TGTGCCAGCAGCCTTCTGGGACAGGGGGCTGAAGGGTATGGCTACACCTTC
j_gene: TRBJ2-7; d_gene: -; abundance: -; v_gene: TRBV14; CDR3aa: CASSQVNEQYF; CDR3nt: TGTGCCAGCAGCCAAGTAAACGAGCAGTACTTC
j_gene: TRBJ2-3; d_gene: -; abundance: -; v_gene: TRBV7-2; CDR3aa: CASSDFRDTQYF; CDR3nt: TGTGCCAGCAGCGATTTTAGAGATACGCAGTATTTT
j_gene: TRBJ1-1; d_gene: -; abundance: -; v_gene: TRBV30; CDR3aa: CACSGGSNTEAFF; CDR3nt: TGTGCCTGCTCTGGAGGTTCGAACACTGAAGCTTTCTTT
j_gene: TRBJ2-2; d_gene: TRBD1; abundance: -; v_gene: TRBV5-4; CDR3aa: CASSSRDSGELFF; CDR3nt: TGTGCCAGCAGCTCCCGGGACAGCGGGGAGCTGTTTTTT
j_gene: TRBJ1-5; d_gene: TRBD1; abundance: -; v_gene: TRBV28; CDR3aa: CASSINRGRFPEPQHF; CDR3nt: TGTGCCAGCAGCATTAACAGGGGGCGCTTCCCGGAGCCCCAGCATTTT
j_gene: TRBJ2-5; d_gene: TRBD1; abundance: -; v_gene: TRBV3-1/TRBV3-2; CDR3aa: CASSQAGTGTETQYF; CDR3nt: TGTGCCAGCAGCCAGGCCGGGACAGGGACCGAGACCCAGTACTTC
j_gene: TRBJ1-5; d_gene: TRBD1; abundance: -; v_gene: TRBV6-2/TRBV6-3; CDR3aa: CASSYPGTGVNQPQHF; CDR3nt: TGTGCCAGCAGTTATCCCGGGACAGGGGTGAATCAGCCCCAGCATTTT
j_gene: TRBJ2-7; d_gene: -; abundance: -; v_gene: TRBV7-9; CDR3aa: CASSLEEGAYEQYF; CDR3nt: TGTGCCAGCAGCTTAGAGGAAGGAGCCTACGAGCAGTACTTC
j_gene: TRBJ1-2; d_gene: TRBD1; abundance: few; v_gene: TRBV2; CDR3aa: CASSRQGENYGYTF; CDR3nt: TGTGCCAGCAGCCGACAGGGGGAGAACTATGGCTACACCTTC
j_gene: TRBJ1-2; d_gene: TRBD1; abundance: once; v_gene: TRBV5-4; CDR3aa: CASSFLGQGADGYTF; CDR3nt: TGTGCCAGCAGCTTTTTGGGACAGGGGGCGGACGGCTACACCTTC
j_gene: TRBJ1-1; d_gene: TRBD1; abundance: -; v_gene: TRBV7-8; CDR3aa: CASSSEGAGTNTEAFF; CDR3nt: TGTGCCAGCAGCTCAGAGGGGGCAGGGACGAACACTGAAGCTTTCTTT
j_gene: TRBJ1-4; d_gene: TRBD1; abundance: -; v_gene: TRBV7-8; CDR3aa: CASSFAGTGNEKLFF; CDR3nt: TGTGCCAGCAGCTTTGCCGGGACAGGGAACGAAAAACTGTTTTTT
j_gene: TRBJ2-1; d_gene: TRBD2; abundance: -; v_gene: TRBV7-9; CDR3aa: CASSSGLAGLYNEQFF; CDR3nt: TGTGCCAGCAGCTCGGGACTAGCGGGGCTTTACAATGAGCAGTTCTTC
j_gene: TRBJ2-5; d_gene: -; abundance: -; v_gene: TRBV5-1; CDR3aa: CASSATGQVQETQYF; CDR3nt: TGCGCCAGCAGCGCAACAGGGCAGGTCCAAGAGACCCAGTACTTC
j_gene: TRBJ1-1; d_gene: -; abundance: -; v_gene: TRBV11-2; CDR3aa: CASSFLPARGGTEAFF; CDR3nt: TGTGCCAGCAGCTTCCTCCCGGCCAGGGGTGGCACTGAAGCTTTCTTT
j_gene: TRBJ1-5; d_gene: TRBD1; abundance: -; v_gene: TRBV6-5; CDR3aa: CASRLDRGQPQHF; CDR3nt: TGTGCCAGCAGACTTGACAGGGGTCAGCCCCAGCATTTT
j_gene: TRBJ2-1; d_gene: TRBD1; abundance: -; v_gene: TRBV12-5; CDR3aa: CASGLPTGANEQFF; CDR3nt: TGTGCTAGTGGTTTGCCAACAGGGGCGAATGAGCAGTTCTTC
j_gene: TRBJ1-5; d_gene: -; abundance: few; v_gene: TRBV5-6; CDR3aa: CASSLTGSNQPQHF; CDR3nt: TGTGCCAGCAGCTTGACGGGGAGCAATCAGCCCCAGCATTTT
j_gene: TRBJ2-2; d_gene: TRBD1; abundance: -; v_gene: TRBV2; CDR3aa: CASRLTGGVLFF; CDR3nt: TGTGCCAGCAGGTTGACAGGGGGGGTGCTGTTTTTT
j_gene: TRBJ2-4; d_gene: -; abundance: -; v_gene: TRBV4-1; CDR3aa: CASSQDPGGAYIQYF; CDR3nt: TGCGCCAGCAGCCAAGATCCTGGGGGCGCATACATTCAGTACTTC
j_gene: TRBJ1-5; d_gene: -; abundance: once; v_gene: TRBV19; CDR3aa: CASSPDSRSNQPQHF; CDR3nt: TGTGCCAGTAGTCCAGACAGCCGCAGCAATCAGCCCCAGCATTTT
j_gene: TRBJ1-1; d_gene: TRBD1; abundance: -; v_gene: TRBV6-5; CDR3aa: CASSRGLVNTEAFF; CDR3nt: TGTGCCAGCAGTAGGGGGCTTGTGAACACTGAAGCTTTCTTT
j_gene: TRBJ2-2; d_gene: TRBD1; abundance: -; v_gene: TRBV24-1; CDR3aa: CATGQTNTGELFF; CDR3nt: TGTGCCACGGGACAGACGAACACCGGGGAGCTGTTTTTT
j_gene: TRBJ1-3; d_gene: TRBD1; abundance: -; v_gene: TRBV5-1; CDR3aa: CASSIRQGHSGNTIYF; CDR3nt: TGCGCCAGCAGCATACGACAGGGGCACTCTGGAAACACCATATATTTT
j_gene: TRBJ2-2; d_gene: -; abundance: -; v_gene: TRBV28; CDR3aa: CASSWTDNTGELFF; CDR3nt: TGTGCCAGCTCATGGACAGACAACACCGGGGAGCTGTTTTTT
j_gene: TRBJ1-3; d_gene: -; abundance: -; v_gene: TRBV3-1/TRBV3-2; CDR3aa: CASSQDWGGDGSGNTIYF; CDR3nt: TGTGCCAGCAGCCAAGATTGGGGGGGGGACGGCTCTGGAAACACCATATATTTT
j_gene: TRBJ1-1; d_gene: -; abundance: -; v_gene: TRBV5-4; CDR3aa: CASSPGASNTEAFF; CDR3nt: TGTGCCAGCAGCCCTGGGGCTTCGAACACTGAAGCTTTCTTT
j_gene: TRBJ2-2; d_gene: TRBD2; abundance: -; v_gene: TRBV5-1; CDR3aa: CASSLVPAGEAGELFF; CDR3nt: TGCGCCAGCAGCTTGGTACCCGCGGGGGAAGCCGGGGAGCTGTTTTTT
j_gene: TRBJ2-1; d_gene: -; abundance: -; v_gene: TRBV3-1/TRBV3-2; CDR3aa: CASSQWQERVKVSYNEQFF; CDR3nt: TGTGCCAGCAGCCAATGGCAGGAGCGGGTCAAAGTTTCCTACAATGAGCAGTTCTTC
j_gene: TRBJ2-2; d_gene: TRBD2; abundance: -; v_gene: TRBV7-3; CDR3aa: CASSLGTSGARELFF; CDR3nt: TGTGCCAGCAGCTTGGGTACTAGCGGGGCCAGGGAGCTGTTTTTT
j_gene: TRBJ1-4; d_gene: TRBD1; abundance: -; v_gene: TRBV28; CDR3aa: CASSPLGQGNEKLFF; CDR3nt: TGTGCCAGCAGTCCTTTGGGACAGGGAAATGAAAAACTGTTTTTT
j_gene: TRBJ1-4; d_gene: TRBD1; abundance: -; v_gene: TRBV27; CDR3aa: CASSDLEQGITNEKLFF; CDR3nt: TGTGCCAGCAGTGACCTCGAACAGGGGATAACTAATGAAAAACTGTTTTTT
j_gene: TRBJ2-7; d_gene: -; abundance: -; v_gene: TRBV6-5; CDR3aa: CASRQGNEQYF; CDR3nt: TGTGCCAGCAGACAGGGAAACGAGCAGTACTTC
j_gene: TRBJ2-7; d_gene: -; abundance: -; v_gene: TRBV11-2; CDR3aa: CASSSRLAGIGGSEQYF; CDR3nt: TGTGCCAGCAGCTCACGACTGGCTGGCATTGGAGGGTCCGAGCAGTACTTC
j_gene: TRBJ1-1; d_gene: -; abundance: -; v_gene: TRBV7-2; CDR3aa: CASSPPGRVNTEAFF; CDR3nt: TGTGCCAGCAGCCCCCCCGGCAGGGTAAACACTGAAGCTTTCTTT
j_gene: TRBJ1-1; d_gene: TRBD1; abundance: -; v_gene: TRBV5-1; CDR3aa: CASSSTGGTEAFF; CDR3nt: TGCGCCAGCAGCTCGACAGGGGGGACTGAAGCTTTCTTT
j_gene: TRBJ1-2; d_gene: TRBD1; abundance: -; v_gene: TRBV10-3; CDR3aa: CAIKVDRGSPNYGYTF; CDR3nt: TGTGCCATCAAGGTGGACAGGGGGAGTCCTAACTATGGCTACACCTTC
j_gene: TRBJ2-3; d_gene: -; abundance: -; v_gene: TRBV6-6; CDR3aa: CASSYSEVTTDTQYF; CDR3nt: TGTGCCAGCAGTTACAGCGAGGTAACGACAGATACGCAGTATTTT
j_gene: TRBJ2-1; d_gene: TRBD2; abundance: few; v_gene: TRBV18; CDR3aa: CASSSSTSWYNEQFF; CDR3nt: TGTGCCAGCTCATCTTCGACTAGCTGGTACAATGAGCAGTTCTTC
j_gene: TRBJ1-2; d_gene: -; abundance: -; v_gene: TRBV5-1; CDR3aa: CASSLDPGGYGYTF; CDR3nt: TGCGCCAGCAGCTTGGACCCGGGAGGCTATGGCTACACCTTC
j_gene: TRBJ1-6; d_gene: -; abundance: -; v_gene: TRBV30; CDR3aa: CAWSPGGGYNSPLHF; CDR3nt: TGTGCCTGGAGCCCTGGGGGCGGGTATAATTCACCCCTCCACTTT
j_gene: TRBJ1-2; d_gene: TRBD1; abundance: -; v_gene: TRBV11-2; CDR3aa: CASSYGQGGGYTF; CDR3nt: TGTGCCAGCAGCTATGGACAGGGCGGTGGCTACACCTTC
j_gene: TRBJ1-1; d_gene: -; abundance: -; v_gene: TRBV3-1/TRBV3-2; CDR3aa: CASSRRGGDEAFF; CDR3nt: TGTGCCAGCAGCCGGAGAGGAGGTGATGAAGCTTTCTTT
j_gene: TRBJ1-5; d_gene: -; abundance: -; v_gene: TRBV4-1; CDR3aa: CASSQEAGLQPQHF; CDR3nt: TGCGCCAGCAGCCAAGAAGCGGGTTTACAGCCCCAGCATTTT
j_gene: TRBJ2-6; d_gene: -; abundance: -; v_gene: TRBV27; CDR3aa: CASSAFAVQNSGANVLTF; CDR3nt: TGTGCCAGCTCCGCATTCGCAGTACAAAACTCTGGGGCCAACGTCCTGACTTTC
j_gene: TRBJ1-1; d_gene: -; abundance: -; v_gene: TRBV6-5; CDR3aa: CASSSLTRAAGTEAFF; CDR3nt: TGTGCCAGCAGTTCACTCACCAGGGCTGCAGGAACTGAAGCTTTCTTT
j_gene: TRBJ2-1; d_gene: TRBD2; abundance: -; v_gene: TRBV7-3; CDR3aa: CASSSILAGGHNEQFF; CDR3nt: TGTGCCAGCAGCTCCATACTAGCGGGGGGGCACAATGAGCAGTTCTTC
j_gene: TRBJ1-6; d_gene: -; abundance: few; v_gene: TRBV2; CDR3aa: CASSDNIGVYNSPLHF; CDR3nt: TGTGCCAGCAGTGATAATATAGGGGTGTATAATTCACCCCTCCACTTT
j_gene: TRBJ2-2; d_gene: -; abundance: -; v_gene: TRBV7-3; CDR3aa: CASSSDPRGAGELFF; CDR3nt: TGTGCCAGCAGCTCCGACCCCCGGGGTGCCGGGGAGCTGTTTTTT
j_gene: TRBJ1-1; d_gene: TRBD1; abundance: -; v_gene: TRBV5-1; CDR3aa: CASNLRDSLNTEAFF; CDR3nt: TGCGCCAGCAACTTGAGGGACAGTTTGAACACTGAAGCTTTCTTT
j_gene: TRBJ2-7; d_gene: TRBD1; abundance: -; v_gene: TRBV10-1; CDR3aa: CASAPGTAYEQYF; CDR3nt: TGCGCCAGCGCTCCCGGGACAGCCTACGAGCAGTACTTC
j_gene: TRBJ1-1; d_gene: TRBD1; abundance: -; v_gene: TRBV6-5; CDR3aa: CASSRDRDTEAFF; CDR3nt: TGTGCCAGCAGTCGGGACAGGGATACTGAAGCTTTCTTT